This paragraph covers one TCR beta chain sequence. Antigen unknown. This specimen belongs to a study of OX40 agonist ivuxolimab in advanced cancers. Study overall: Three patients got partial responses; one had hepatocellular carcinoma and two had cutaneous melanoma. The study, taken as a whole, reports: Low normalized T-cell clonal expansion was also seen in some nonresponders.

Deletions cut 4 bases from V and 3 bases from J, with 8 bases between. Germline lookup yields CDR1 LGHNA and CDR2 YSLEER. The CDR3 has 13 amino acids. Sequenced by immunoSEQ multiplex PCR; TCRdb stores in-frame clones only, minus some. There are roughly 60,000 clones in the sample; approximately 90% occur only once, and roughly 4% lies in the top ten. The genes are TRBV4-3 and TRBJ2-3; D is uncertain. The clonotype was recovered from an adult with an advanced solid tumor such as melanoma, head and neck, liver or kidney cancer. Material: CD4+ or CD8+ T cells sorted from blood, obtained in a trial of the OX40 agonist ivuxolimab. The CDR3 DNA reads as TGCGCCAGCAGCCCCCAGACGACAGATACGCAGTATTTT. As protein: CASSPQTTDTQYF.